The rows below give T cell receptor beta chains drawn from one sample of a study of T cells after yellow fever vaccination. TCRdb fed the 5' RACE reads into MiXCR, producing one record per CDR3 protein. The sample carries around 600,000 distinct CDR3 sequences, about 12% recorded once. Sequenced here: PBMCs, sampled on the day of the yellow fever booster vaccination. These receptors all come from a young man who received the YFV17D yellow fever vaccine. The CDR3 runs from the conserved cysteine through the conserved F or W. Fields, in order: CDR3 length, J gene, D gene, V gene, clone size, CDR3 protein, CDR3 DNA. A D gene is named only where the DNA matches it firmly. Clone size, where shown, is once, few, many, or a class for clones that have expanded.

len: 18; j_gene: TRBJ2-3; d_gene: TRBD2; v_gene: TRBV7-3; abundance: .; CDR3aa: CAISNPGLAGGPTDTQYF; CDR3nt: TGTGCCATCAGCAACCCGGGACTAGCGGGAGGGCCCACAGATACGCAGTATTTT
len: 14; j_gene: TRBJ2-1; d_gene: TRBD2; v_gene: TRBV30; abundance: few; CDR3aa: CAWTPGREGHEQFF; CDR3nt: TGTGCCTGGACCCCCGGGCGGGAGGGCCACGAGCAGTTCTTC
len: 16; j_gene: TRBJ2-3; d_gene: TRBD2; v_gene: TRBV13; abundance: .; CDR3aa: CASSLVTSGRTDTQYF; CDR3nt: TGTGCCAGCAGCTTAGTGACTAGCGGGCGGACAGATACGCAGTATTTT
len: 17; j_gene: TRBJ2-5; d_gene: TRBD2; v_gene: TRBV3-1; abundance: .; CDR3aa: CASSPSGSRFWQETQYF; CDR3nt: TGTGCCAGCAGCCCTAGCGGGAGTCGATTTTGGCAAGAGACCCAGTACTTC
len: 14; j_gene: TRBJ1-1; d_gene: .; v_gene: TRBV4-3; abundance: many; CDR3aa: CASSQVGFATEAFF; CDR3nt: TGCGCCAGCAGCCAAGTGGGGTTTGCCACTGAAGCTTTCTTT
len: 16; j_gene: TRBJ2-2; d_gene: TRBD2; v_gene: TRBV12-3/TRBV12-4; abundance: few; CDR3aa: CASSLRAGGPVGELFF; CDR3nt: TGTGCCAGCAGTTTACGGGCGGGAGGGCCGGTCGGGGAGCTGTTTTTT
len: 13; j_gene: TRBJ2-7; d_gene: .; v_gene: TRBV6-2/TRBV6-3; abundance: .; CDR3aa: CASRSISEYEQYF; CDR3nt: TGTGCCAGCAGATCGATTAGCGAGTACGAGCAGTACTTC
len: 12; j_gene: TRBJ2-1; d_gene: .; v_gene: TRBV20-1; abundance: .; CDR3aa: CSARQAGDEQFF; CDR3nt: TGCAGTGCTAGACAAGCAGGGGATGAGCAGTTCTTC
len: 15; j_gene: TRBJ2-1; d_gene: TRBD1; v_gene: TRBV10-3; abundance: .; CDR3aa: CAISGPDRGDNEQFF; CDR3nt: TGTGCCATCAGTGGACCTGACAGGGGGGACAATGAGCAGTTCTTC
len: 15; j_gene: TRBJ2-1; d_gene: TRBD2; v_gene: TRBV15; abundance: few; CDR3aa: CATSRDASGTGEQFF; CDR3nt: TGTGCCACCAGCAGAGATGCGAGCGGGACTGGTGAGCAGTTCTTC
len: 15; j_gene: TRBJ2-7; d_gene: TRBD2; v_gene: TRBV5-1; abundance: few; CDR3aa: CASSTSGTSLVEQYF; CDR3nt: TGCGCCAGCAGCACTTCCGGGACTAGCTTAGTCGAGCAGTACTTC
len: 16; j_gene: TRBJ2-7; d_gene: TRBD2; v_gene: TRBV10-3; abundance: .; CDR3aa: CAISPRRERGRGEQYF; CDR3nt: TGTGCCATCAGTCCTCGGCGGGAGAGGGGTCGGGGCGAGCAGTACTTC
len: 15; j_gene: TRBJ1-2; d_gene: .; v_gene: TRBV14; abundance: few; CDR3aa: CASSQSQRRTYGYTF; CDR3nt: TGTGCCAGCAGCCAGAGCCAGAGAAGGACCTATGGCTACACCTTC
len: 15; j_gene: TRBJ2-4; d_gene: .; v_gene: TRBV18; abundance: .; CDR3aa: CASSPTGNGKNIQYF; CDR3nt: TGTGCCAGCTCACCAACAGGGAATGGCAAAAACATTCAGTACTTC
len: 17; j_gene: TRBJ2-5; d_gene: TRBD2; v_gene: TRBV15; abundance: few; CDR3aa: CATSRQLTSGRGETQYF; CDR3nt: TGTGCCACCAGCAGGCAACTTACTAGCGGGAGGGGAGAGACCCAGTACTTC
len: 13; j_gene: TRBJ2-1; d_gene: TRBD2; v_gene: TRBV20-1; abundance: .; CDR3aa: CSARGGRRNEQFF; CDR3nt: TGCAGTGCTAGAGGCGGGAGGCGGAATGAGCAGTTCTTC
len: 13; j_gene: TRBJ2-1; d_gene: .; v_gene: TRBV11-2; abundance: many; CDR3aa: CASSLGSGNEQFF; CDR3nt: TGTGCCAGCAGCTTAGGATCCGGGAATGAGCAGTTCTTC
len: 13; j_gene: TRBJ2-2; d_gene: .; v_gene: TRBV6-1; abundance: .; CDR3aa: CASRKEGAGELFF; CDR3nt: TGTGCCAGCAGAAAGGAAGGGGCCGGGGAGCTGTTTTTT
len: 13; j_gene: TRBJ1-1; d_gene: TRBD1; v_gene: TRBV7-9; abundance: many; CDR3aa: CASGTGWLSEAFF; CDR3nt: TGTGCCAGCGGGACAGGGTGGCTGTCTGAAGCTTTCTTT
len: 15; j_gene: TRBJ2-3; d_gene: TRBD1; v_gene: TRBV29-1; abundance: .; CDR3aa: CSVEGGDRKTDTQYF; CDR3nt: TGCAGCGTTGAAGGGGGGGACAGGAAAACAGATACGCAGTATTTT
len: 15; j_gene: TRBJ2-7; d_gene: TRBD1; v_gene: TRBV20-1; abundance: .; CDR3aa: CSATLWGQGTYEQYF; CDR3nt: TGCAGTGCCACACTTTGGGGACAGGGGACCTACGAGCAGTACTTC
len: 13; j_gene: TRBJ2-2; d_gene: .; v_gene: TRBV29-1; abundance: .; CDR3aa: CSVESGRTGELFF; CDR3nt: TGCAGCGTTGAATCAGGGCGCACCGGGGAGCTGTTTTTT
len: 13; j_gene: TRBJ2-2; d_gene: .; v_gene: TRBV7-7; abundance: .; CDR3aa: CASSTREDGELFF; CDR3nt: TGTGCCAGCAGCACCAGGGAGGACGGGGAGCTGTTTTTT
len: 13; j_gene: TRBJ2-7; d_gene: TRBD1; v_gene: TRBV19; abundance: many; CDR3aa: CASSTGQTYEQYF; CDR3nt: TGTGCCAGTAGTACGGGACAGACCTACGAGCAGTACTTC
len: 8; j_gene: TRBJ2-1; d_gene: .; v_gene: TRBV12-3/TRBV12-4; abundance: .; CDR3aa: CAGNEQFF; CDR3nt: TGTGCCGGGAATGAGCAGTTCTTC
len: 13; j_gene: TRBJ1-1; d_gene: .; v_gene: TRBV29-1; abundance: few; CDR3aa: CSVEFEMNTEAFF; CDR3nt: TGCAGCGTTGAGTTTGAAATGAACACTGAAGCTTTCTTT
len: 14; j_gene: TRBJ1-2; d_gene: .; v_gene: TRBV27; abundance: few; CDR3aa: CASSPYAGPYGYTF; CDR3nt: TGTGCCAGCAGTCCCTACGCCGGACCGTATGGCTACACCTTC
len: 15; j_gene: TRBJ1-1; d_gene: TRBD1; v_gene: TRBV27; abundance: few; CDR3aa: CASSLGTGVGTEAFF; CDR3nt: TGTGCCAGCAGTTTAGGGACAGGGGTGGGCACTGAAGCTTTCTTT
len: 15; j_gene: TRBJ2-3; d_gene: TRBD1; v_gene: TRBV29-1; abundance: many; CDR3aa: CSVDGGQGGTDTQYF; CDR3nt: TGCAGCGTTGATGGGGGACAGGGGGGCACAGATACGCAGTATTTT
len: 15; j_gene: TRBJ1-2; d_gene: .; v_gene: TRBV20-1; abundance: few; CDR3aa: CSASTGTAKLYGYTF; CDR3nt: TGCAGTGCTAGCACCGGGACTGCAAAGCTCTATGGCTACACCTTC
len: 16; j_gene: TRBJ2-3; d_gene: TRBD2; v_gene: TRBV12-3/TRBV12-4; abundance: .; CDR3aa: CASSSPTSPRADTQYF; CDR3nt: TGTGCCAGCAGTTCCCCGACTAGCCCTCGTGCAGATACGCAGTATTTT
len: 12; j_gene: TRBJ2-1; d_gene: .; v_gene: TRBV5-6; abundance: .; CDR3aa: CASSSIPNEQFF; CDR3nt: TGTGCCAGCAGCTCGATCCCCAATGAGCAGTTCTTC
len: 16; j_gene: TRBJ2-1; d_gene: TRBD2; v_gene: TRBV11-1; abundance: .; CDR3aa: CASSPRGVAGRDEQFF; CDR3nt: TGTGCCAGCAGCCCGCGCGGGGTAGCGGGACGCGATGAGCAGTTCTTC
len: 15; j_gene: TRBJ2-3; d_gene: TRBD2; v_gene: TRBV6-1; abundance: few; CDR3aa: CASSRAGVSTDTQYF; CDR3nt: TGTGCCAGCAGCCGAGCGGGAGTAAGCACAGATACGCAGTATTTT
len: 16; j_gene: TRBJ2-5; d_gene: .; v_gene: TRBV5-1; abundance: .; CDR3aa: CASSFTGASGGETQYF; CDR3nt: TGCGCCAGCAGCTTTACCGGGGCAAGCGGAGGGGAGACCCAGTACTTC
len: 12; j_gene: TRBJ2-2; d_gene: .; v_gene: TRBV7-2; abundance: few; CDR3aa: CASNTRGGELFF; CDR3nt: TGTGCCAGCAATACAAGGGGCGGGGAGCTGTTTTTT
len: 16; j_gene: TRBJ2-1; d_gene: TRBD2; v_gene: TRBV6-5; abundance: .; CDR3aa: CASSLTLPGGSNEQFF; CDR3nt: TGTGCCAGCAGTTTAACGCTACCGGGAGGTTCAAATGAGCAGTTCTTC
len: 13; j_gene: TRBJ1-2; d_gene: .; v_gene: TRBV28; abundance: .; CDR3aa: CASSFDRHYGYTF; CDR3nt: TGTGCCAGCAGCTTTGACAGGCACTATGGCTACACCTTC
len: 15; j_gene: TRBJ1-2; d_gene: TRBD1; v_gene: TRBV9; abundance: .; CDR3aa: CASSKIDRGGYGYTF; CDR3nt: TGTGCCAGCAGTAAAATCGACAGGGGGGGTTATGGCTACACCTTC
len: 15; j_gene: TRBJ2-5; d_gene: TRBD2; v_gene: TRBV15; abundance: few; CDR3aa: CATSRGRGSRETQYF; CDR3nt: TGTGCCACCAGCCGAGGGAGGGGTTCTCGAGAGACCCAGTACTTC
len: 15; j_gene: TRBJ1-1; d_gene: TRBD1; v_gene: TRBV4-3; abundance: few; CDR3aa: CASSQYKTGVAEAFF; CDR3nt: TGCGCCAGCAGCCAGTATAAAACAGGGGTCGCTGAAGCTTTCTTT
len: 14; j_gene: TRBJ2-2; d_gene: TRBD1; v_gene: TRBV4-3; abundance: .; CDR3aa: CASSQRQGWGELFF; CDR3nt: TGCGCCAGCAGCCAACGACAGGGGTGGGGGGAGCTGTTTTTT
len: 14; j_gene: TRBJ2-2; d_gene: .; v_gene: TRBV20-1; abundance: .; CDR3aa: CSASEPQNTGELFF; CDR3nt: TGCAGTGCCAGCGAACCACAAAACACCGGGGAGCTGTTTTTT
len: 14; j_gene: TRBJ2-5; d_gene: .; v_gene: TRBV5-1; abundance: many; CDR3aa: CASSLGLAQETQYF; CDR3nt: TGCGCCAGCAGCTTGGGGCTAGCGCAAGAGACCCAGTACTTC
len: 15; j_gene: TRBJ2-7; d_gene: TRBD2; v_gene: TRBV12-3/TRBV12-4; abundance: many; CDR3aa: CASSLGGLASYEQYF; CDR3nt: TGTGCCAGCAGTTTGGGAGGACTAGCCTCCTACGAGCAGTACTTC
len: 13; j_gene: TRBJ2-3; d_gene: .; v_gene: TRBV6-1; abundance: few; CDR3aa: CASSRRRSDTQYF; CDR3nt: TGTGCCAGCAGCCGCCGGAGGTCAGATACGCAGTATTTT
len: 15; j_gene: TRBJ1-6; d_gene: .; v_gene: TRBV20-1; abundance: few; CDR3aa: CSARRGTDKNSPLHF; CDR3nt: TGCAGTGCTAGAAGGGGGACTGACAAAAATTCACCCCTCCACTTT
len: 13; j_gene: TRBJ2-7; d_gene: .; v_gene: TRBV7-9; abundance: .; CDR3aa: CASGTGSNYEQYF; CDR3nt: TGTGCCAGCGGAACCGGGTCGAACTACGAGCAGTACTTC
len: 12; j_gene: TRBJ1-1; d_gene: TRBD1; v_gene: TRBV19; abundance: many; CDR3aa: CASKHRGTEAFF; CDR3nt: TGTGCCAGTAAACACAGGGGTACTGAAGCTTTCTTT
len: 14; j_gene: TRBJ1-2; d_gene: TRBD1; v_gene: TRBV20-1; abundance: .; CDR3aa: CSAKFTGGNYGYTF; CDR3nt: TGCAGTGCTAAGTTTACAGGGGGTAACTATGGCTACACCTTC
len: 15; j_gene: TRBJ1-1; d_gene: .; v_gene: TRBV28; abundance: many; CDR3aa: CASIGSGGEGTEAFF; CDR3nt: TGTGCCAGCATAGGTTCGGGGGGCGAGGGCACTGAAGCTTTCTTT
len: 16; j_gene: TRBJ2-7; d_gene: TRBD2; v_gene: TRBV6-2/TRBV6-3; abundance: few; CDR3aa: CASSSLGEGPSYEQYF; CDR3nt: TGTGCCAGCAGCTCCCTGGGGGAGGGCCCTTCCTACGAGCAGTACTTC
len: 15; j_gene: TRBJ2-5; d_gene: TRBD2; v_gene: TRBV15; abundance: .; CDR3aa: CATSRDARGQETQYF; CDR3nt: TGTGCCACCAGCAGAGATGCGCGGGGGCAAGAGACCCAGTACTTC
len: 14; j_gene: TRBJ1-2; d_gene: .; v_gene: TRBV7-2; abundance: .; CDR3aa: CASTLRQDSYGYTF; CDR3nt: TGTGCCAGCACCCTGAGACAGGACTCTTATGGCTACACCTTC
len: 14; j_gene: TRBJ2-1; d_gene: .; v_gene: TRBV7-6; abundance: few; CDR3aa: CASSLHRGGDEQFF; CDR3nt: TGTGCCAGCAGCCTTCACAGGGGAGGGGATGAGCAGTTCTTC